This TCR beta chain was observed in a study of identical twins. Study-level findings and limits: There were fewer insertions in abundant cord blood beta clonotypes, but memory repertoires showed no such pattern.

This CDR3 comprises 16 residues. V was clipped by 5 bases and J by 3 bases, with 17 bases between them. In the case of this clonotype: Its antigen is as yet unknown.

TCRdb itself ran the 5' RACE reads through MiXCR, one entry per CDR3 protein. The data show hundreds of thousands of distinct CDR3 sequences, around a sixth seen once. The same sample was also studied in work on T cells expressing NK-cell markers. That publication notes: Sorted CD3+CD56-NKG2C+, CD3+CD56+NKG2C+ and CD3+CD56+NKG2C- T cells supplied the TCR beta repertoires. HCMV specificity was not established for the expanded NKG2C+ T cell clones.

The chain employs TRBV12-3 or TRBV12-4 and TRBJ2-1, with no clear D. The specimen sequenced was PBMCs. This receptor was identified in a woman under 30 in good health. CDR3 nucleotide sequence: TGTGCCAGCAGTACCCTAGGCCCGGTGGGCTACAATGAGCAGTTCTTC. Protein: CASSTLGPVGYNEQFF.